One sample yielded the 26 T cell receptor beta chains listed below, sequenced in a study of blood T cell repertoires in COVID-19. Using immunoSEQ multiplex PCR, the repertoire was profiled, and TCRdb retains in-frame clones only, with some absent. The repertoire holds roughly 90,000 clones, with roughly nine tenths as singletons. The sequenced sample consisted of peripheral blood. These receptors originate from a man aged 50-60 years with acute or convalescent COVID-19.

The V gene is TRBV7-9, the J gene TRBJ2-5; 10 positions match TRBD1. The CDR3 sequence is 16 residues long. Germline V CDR1 and CDR2: SEHNR, FQNEAQ (reference sequence). Trimming at V came to 2 bases and at J to 4 bases, leaving 7 bases not matched to a gene. CDR3 coding DNA: TGTGCCAGCAGCTTAAGTCGGCGGACAGGGGGAGAGACCCAGTACTTC. Its protein product is CASSLSRRTGGETQYF.

The CDR3 loop is CASSFRGSSYNEQFF. In DNA, the CDR3 is TGTGCCAGCAGCTTTAGGGGAAGCTCCTACAATGAGCAGTTCTTC. The chain is built from TRBV11-2 and TRBJ2-1, with a tentative D call TRBD1 (5 bases). V shed 3 bases and J shed 0 bases, with 9 bases lying between them. Germline CDR1 and CDR2: SGHAT and FQNNGV. This CDR3 has 15 amino acids. The full variable domain, in which reference TRBV11-2 and TRBJ2-1 provide the parts outside the CDR3, is EAGVAQSPRYKIIEKRQSVAFWCNPISGHATLYWYQQILGQGPKLLIQFQNNGVVDDSQLPKDRFSAERLKGVDSTLKIQPAKLEDSAVYLCASSFRGSSYNEQFFGPGTRLTVL.

V gene TRBV6-2 or TRBV6-3 combines with J gene TRBJ1-6; a possible D gene is TRBD1 (5 bases). Germline CDR1 and CDR2: MNHEY and SVGEGT. The CDR3 sequence is 17 residues long. Trimming removed 2 bases at V and 9 bases at J, with 20 bases between. CDR3 protein: CASSYPEGLGGGSPLHF. CDR3 nucleotide sequence: TGTGCCAGCAGTTACCCGGAGGGACTCGGGGGTGGTTCACCCCTCCACTTT.

This chain joins TRBV5-1 and TRBJ2-6; no firm D call. V was cut by 4 bases and J by 3 bases, with 5 bases left in between. The CDR3 totals 13 residues. Germline CDR1 and CDR2: SGHRS and YFSETQ. This chain's CDR3 is CASSVVGANVLTF. CDR3 nucleotides: TGCGCCAGCAGCGTCGTTGGGGCCAACGTCCTGACTTTC.

This sequence joins TRBV2 and TRBJ2-5, with 7 positions matching TRBD1. The CDR3 totals 15 residues. V dropped 5 bases and J dropped 1; count of bases not matched to a gene: 7. Per the germline V gene, CDR1 is SNHLY and CDR2 is FYNNEI. For the CDR3, the DNA is TGTGCCAGCAGTTTTGGGACAGTGACCCAAGAGACCCAGTACTTC. It translates to CASSFGTVTQETQYF.

The gene calls are TRBV27 and TRBJ1-5; a weak D match, TRBD1 (5 bases). Deletions cut 2 bases from V and 7 bases from J, with 12 bases between. The CDR3 is 14 amino acids. Per germline, CDR1 MNHEY and CDR2 SMNVEV (reference sequence). The CDR3 here is CASSLMSRGQPQHF. The CDR3 DNA is TGTGCCAGCAGTTTAATGAGTCGGGGGCAGCCCCAGCATTTT.

The genes are TRBV6-1 and TRBJ2-7; 8 bases agree with TRBD1. The length of the CDR3 is 15 residues. Germline V lookup: CDR1 MNHNS, CDR2 SASEGT. V trimming: 2 bases; J trimming: 2 bases; junction bases outside the gene matches: 5. For the CDR3, the DNA is TGTGCCAGCAGTGAATGGACAGGGAGAACCTACGAGCAGTACTTC. This encodes CASSEWTGRTYEQYF.

This clone was seen only a few times. The CDR3 bases are TGTGCCTCCCAGACAGGGGTAGGGGGCAATCAGCCCCAGCATTTT. The encoded protein is CASQTGVGGNQPQHF. The rearrangement joins TRBV6-5 to TRBJ1-5; 8 bases agree with TRBD1. J gave up 2 bases and V 11 bases, and 11 bases lay outside the gene matches. The CDR3 has 15 residues. In germline, CDR1 is MNHEY, CDR2 SVGAGI.

The V and J genes are TRBV2 and TRBJ1-5; no reliable D call. With 3 bases removed from V and 5 bases from J, the gap between germline ends came to 14 bases. In germline, CDR1 is SNHLY, CDR2 FYNNEI. The CDR3 consists of 15 residues. CDR3 bases: TGTGCCAGCAGTGAGAGAGCACCGAGGCATCAGCCCCAGCATTTT. Translating it yields CASSERAPRHQPQHF.

The rearrangement links TRBV7-9 to TRBJ1-1, with D possibly matching TRBD1 (6 bases). The germline V gene has CDR1 SEHNR and CDR2 FQNEAQ (reference sequence). The CDR3 spans 12 residues. The V gene lost 2 bases and the J gene lost 13 bases, with 14 bases spanning the gap. CDR3 residues: CASSLLRQGHFF. Written as DNA, the CDR3 is TGTGCCAGCAGCTTATTAAGGCAGGGGCATTTCTTT.

V is TRBV19 and J is TRBJ1-1; unclear D gene. This CDR3 is 14 amino acids long. The V and J ends lost 10 bases and 1 base respectively, with 16 bases between them. The germline CDR1 and CDR2 sequences are LNHDA and SQIVND (reference sequence). CDR3 bases: TGTGCCACCACAGAGAATCCACCGAACACTGAAGCTTTCTTT. Residues: CATTENPPNTEAFF.

This clone was recorded only once. The J gene is TRBJ2-1, the V gene TRBV24-1; 10 bases are shared with TRBD1. The CDR3 is made up of 13 amino acids. V trimming: 9 bases; J trimming: 2 bases; junction bases outside the gene matches: 0. Germline V gene lookup returns CDR1 KGHDR and CDR2 SFDVKD. CDR3 DNA: TGTGCCACCGGGACAGGGGCCTACAATGAGCAGTTCTTC. Encoded protein: CATGTGAYNEQFF.

The V and J genes are TRBV9 and TRBJ2-2; 8 nucleotides line up with TRBD1. The CDR3 length is 17 residues. Trimming removed 2 bases from V and 5 bases from J; junction bases left unmatched: 11. Germline CDR1 is SGDLS and CDR2 is YYNGEE. As DNA, the CDR3 is TGTGCCAGCAGCGTCCTCCAGGGGGCGCGTGGGACCGGGGAGCTGTTTTTT. Translating gives CASSVLQGARGTGELFF.

This chain connects TRBV4-3 to TRBJ2-1; 13 bases fit TRBD2. With 0 bases clipped from V and 4 bases from J, the junction kept 6 bases outside the gene matches. Germline assignment: CDR1 LGHNA and CDR2 YSLEER. This CDR3 has 18 amino acids. The DNA for the CDR3 is TGCGCCAGCAGCCAAGAGAGGACTAGCGGGGGCCTTTACAATGAGCAGTTCTTC. Translating gives CASSQERTSGGLYNEQFF.

The chain recombines TRBV3-1 (or the pseudogene TRBV3-2) with TRBJ2-3; 8 bases agree with TRBD2. V dropped 4 bases and J dropped 2; count of bases not matched to a gene: 5. Germline values: CDR1 LGHDT, CDR2 YNNKEL (reference sequence). This CDR3 contains 15 residues. The CDR3 DNA is TGTGCCAGCAGCCTTACTAGCGGATCCACAGATACGCAGTATTTT. It yields the protein CASSLTSGSTDTQYF.

The gene calls are TRBV27 and TRBJ1-4; D possibly corresponds to TRBD1 (6 bases). CDR3 length: 12 amino acids. The ends were cut back, 5 bases at V and 10 bases at J, with 11 bases in the middle. Germline CDR1 is MNHEY and CDR2 is SMNVEV (reference sequence). The CDR3 DNA sequence: TGTGCCAGCAGTCCCCAGACAGGAAAACTGTTTTTT. Protein sequence: CASSPQTGKLFF.

This chain links TRBV28 with TRBJ2-7; TRBD2 matches at 11 bases. The CDR3 loop spans 15 amino acids. The germline V gene has CDR1 MDHEN and CDR2 SYDVKM. The ends lost 5 bases at V and 1 base at J; junction bases unmatched: 4. The CDR3 sequence is CASSIGTSGSYEQYF. In nucleotides, the CDR3 is TGTGCCAGCAGTATCGGGACTAGCGGTTCCTACGAGCAGTACTTC. Full variable domain (remainder filled in from reference TRBV28 and TRBJ2-7): DVKVTQSSRYLVKRTGEKVFLECVQDMDHENMFWYRQDPGLGLRLIYFSYDVKMKEKGDIPEGYSVSREKKERFSLILESASTNQTSMYLCASSIGTSGSYEQYFGPGTRLTVT.

The chain uses TRBV30 and TRBJ1-5; 8 bases are shared with TRBD1. Trimming at V came to 1 base and at J to 2 bases, leaving 4 bases not matched to a gene. Germline assignment: CDR1 GTSNPN and CDR2 SVGIG (reference sequence). The CDR3 is 15 residues long. The CDR3 DNA follows: TGTGCCTGGAGTGACGGACAGGGAGGCAATCAGCCCCAGCATTTT. Its protein is CAWSDGQGGNQPQHF.

DNA of the CDR3: TGCGCCAGCAGCCCGGGACAGGGGGCGTCCGGGGAGCTGTTTTTT. This encodes CASSPGQGASGELFF. The chain uses TRBV5-1 and TRBJ2-2; 12 nucleotides line up with TRBD1. The V gene's germline CDR1 is SGHRS and CDR2 YFSETQ. V lost 4 bases, J lost 6 bases, and 4 bases stayed unmatched. The CDR3 totals 15 residues.

Only a few counts were recorded for this clone. The chain couples TRBV7-2 to TRBJ2-2; 7 nucleotides match TRBD2. The CDR3 totals 15 residues. Germline V lookup: CDR1 SGHTA, CDR2 FQGNSA. Trimming took 2 bases from V and 7 from J; bases not matched to a gene: 7. CDR3 protein: CASSLRLGEGGELFF. In nucleotides, the CDR3 is TGTGCCAGCAGCTTACGTCTCGGGGAGGGCGGGGAGCTGTTTTTT.

The rearrangement links TRBV9 to TRBJ1-1, with D perhaps TRBD1 (5 bases). Trimming stripped 4 bases from V and 3 bases from J, with 19 bases between. The germline V gene encodes CDR1 SGDLS and CDR2 YYNGEE. The CDR3 has 16 residues. The CDR3 bases are TGTGCCAGCAGCCCAGGGTTGGGCAGGGCAGACACTGAAGCTTTCTTT. This gives the protein CASSPGLGRADTEAFF. The full variable domain, in which reference TRBV9 and TRBJ1-1 provide the parts outside the CDR3, is DSGVTQTPKHLITATGQRVTLRCSPRSGDLSVYWYQQSLDQGLQFLIQYYNGEERAKGNILERFSAQQFPDLHSELNLSSLELGDSALYFCASSPGLGRADTEAFFGQGTRLTVV.

This chain links TRBV19 with TRBJ1-1; D is perhaps TRBD1 (6 bases). Germline values: CDR1 LNHDA, CDR2 SQIVND (reference sequence). This CDR3 is 15 amino acids long. Trimming took off 5 bases at V and 0 bases at J, with 13 bases between the two ends. This chain's CDR3 is CASSDGQLMNTEAFF. CDR3 nucleotide sequence: TGTGCCAGTAGTGATGGACAGCTCATGAACACTGAAGCTTTCTTT.

CDR3 sequence (DNA): TGCGCCAGCAGTCTCACGAGCACTGAAGCTTTCTTT. This translates into CASSLTSTEAFF. This sequence joins TRBV4-1 and TRBJ1-1, with D unresolved. This CDR3 has 12 residues. V lost 6 bases, J lost 4 bases, and 9 bases lay in between. Germline V gene lookup returns CDR1 MGHRA and CDR2 YSYEKL.

This chain uses TRBV5-8 with TRBJ1-5; TRBD1 matches 11 bases. J lost 5 bases, V lost 4 bases, and 8 bases had no gene match. The CDR3 covers 16 residues. CDR1 and CDR2 from the germline V gene are SGHTS and YDEGEE. CDR3 residues: CASSPRGQGVYQPQHF. The CDR3 nucleotides read TGTGCCAGCAGCCCCCGGGGACAGGGGGTTTATCAGCCCCAGCATTTT. Complete variable domain (other parts from reference TRBV5-8 and TRBJ1-5): EAGVTQSPTHLIKTRGQQATLRCSPISGHTSVYWYQQALGLGLQFLLWYDEGEERNRGNFPPRFSGRQFPNYSSELNVNALELEDSALYLCASSPRGQGVYQPQHFGDGTRLSIL.

This sequence joins TRBV21-1 and TRBJ2-5; TRBD2, the table's D call, was not compared with the DNA. TRBV21-1 is annotated as a pseudogene. The CDR3 runs 16 residues. The CDR3 DNA reads TGTGCCAGCAGCAAATTCGGCGGGACGAGTGGAGAGACCCAGTACTTC. It yields the protein CASSKFGGTSGETQYF.

The chain links TRBV3-1 (or the pseudogene TRBV3-2) to TRBJ2-5; D possibly corresponds to TRBD2 (7 bases). The CDR3 loop spans 16 amino acids. Germline values: CDR1 LGHDT, CDR2 YNNKEL (reference sequence). With 3 bases removed from V and 1 base from J, the gap between germline ends came to 15 bases. This CDR3 is CASSHKGGGSQETQYF. The CDR3 DNA reads TGTGCCAGCAGCCACAAGGGGGGGGGCTCCCAAGAGACCCAGTACTTC.